This T cell receptor (beta chain) was obtained from a study of T cell changes during pregnancy in multiple sclerosis. This CDR3 is 14 amino acids long. CDR1 MNHNS and CDR2 SASEGT come from the germline V gene. V dropped 3 bases and J dropped 7; count of bases not matched to a gene: 4. The table came from immunoSEQ multiplex PCR; TCRdb's copy has only in-frame clones and leaves some out. The sample has 50,000 or so clones, 95% seen once. The receptor's source is a female donor with multiple sclerosis, enrolled in a pregnancy study. Sample: CD8+ T cells from peripheral blood mononuclear cells, taken in the first trimester of pregnancy. The chain couples TRBV6-1 to TRBJ1-1; 11 bases fit TRBD1. In nucleotides, the CDR3 is TGTGCCAGCAGTGACGGACAGGGGGCGGGTGAAGCTTTCTTT. This gives the protein CASSDGQGAGEAFF.